This TCR beta chain was identified in a study of shared clonotypes between healthy human individuals. Donors, without exception, were Caucasian adults residing in Nashville, Tennessee. The data were produced by immunoSEQ multiplex PCR, yet TCRdb's version contains in-frame clones alone and is incomplete. The sample shows just under 350,000 clones, around 79% of them seen only once. This CDR3 region has 12 residues. V lost 3 bases and J lost 4, with 6 bases in between. Germline lookup yields CDR1 SGHVS and CDR2 FQNEAQ. Sequenced input: memory CD4+ T cells sorted from blood. Subset denoted: CD45RA-negative fraction. The chain links TRBV7-8 to TRBJ2-5, with unresolved D. The receptor's source is a man aged 25-45 years in good health. The CDR3, as DNA: TGTGCCAGCAGCTTGATTGGAGAGACCCAGTACTTC. Amino acid sequence: CASSLIGETQYF.